These 19 T cell receptor beta chains originate from one sample sequenced in a study of blood T cell repertoires in COVID-19. Generated by immunoSEQ multiplex PCR, the TCRdb table keeps only in-frame clones and is missing some. The table records under 250,000 clones, less than 85% of them present only once. Sequencing was carried out using peripheral blood. The receptors were gathered from a woman between 65 and 79 years old with active or convalescent COVID-19.

The chain has TRBV7-6 and TRBJ1-4; a weak D match, TRBD1 (5 bases). Germline CDR1 reads SGHVS; CDR2 reads FNYEAQ. The CDR3 covers 15 residues. Between the trimmed V and J ends, which lost 1 base and 8 bases, there was a span of 14 bases. The CDR3 region is CASSLGQGLNEKLFF. Written as DNA, the CDR3 is TGTGCCAGCAGCTTAGGGCAGGGTCTAAACGAAAAACTGTTTTTT.

In this sample, this clone turned up once. V usage is TRBV12-3 or TRBV12-4 and J usage is TRBJ1-1; TRBD1 aligns across 7 bases. After removal of 5 bases from V and 3 bases from J, the junction contained 3 bases not matched to a gene. The length of the CDR3 is 13 residues. CDR3 protein: CASSLRGYTEAFF. Written as DNA, the CDR3 is TGTGCCAGCAGTCTCAGGGGGTACACTGAAGCTTTCTTT.

The chain carries TRBV12-1 and TRBJ2-2; TRBD2 was called by the table and not checked on the DNA. TRBV12-1 is a pseudogene locus. This CDR3 is 17 amino acids long. CDR3 bases: TGTGCCAGCAGCCAAAGAACGCGGGGGGGGAACACCGGGGAGCTGTTTTTT. It yields the protein CASSQRTRGGNTGELFF.

V gene TRBV25-1 combines with J gene TRBJ2-5; D perhaps matches TRBD2 (9 bases). The CDR3 loop spans 15 amino acids. Germline V CDR1 and CDR2: MGHDK, SYGVNS. The V gene lost 8 bases and the J gene lost 7 bases, with 23 bases spanning the gap. In DNA form, the CDR3 reads TGTGCCAGCGGATTCGGGACTAGCCAGGGGGCGACCCAGTACTTC. The encoded protein is CASGFGTSQGATQYF.

The chain employs TRBV28 and TRBJ1-1; D gene uncertain. The length of the CDR3 is 15 residues. V lost 4 bases to trimming and J lost 2 bases, with 14 bases between them. The germline V gene has CDR1 MDHEN and CDR2 SYDVKM. The CDR3 loop reads CASSSPGGLNTEAFF. In nucleotides, the CDR3 is TGTGCCAGCAGTTCCCCAGGAGGGCTCAACACTGAAGCTTTCTTT.

The V gene is TRBV6-5, the J gene TRBJ1-2, with 9 nucleotides matching TRBD1. The ends lost 5 bases at V and 4 bases at J; junction bases unmatched: 5. The CDR3 has 14 amino acids. Germline values: CDR1 MNHEY, CDR2 SVGAGI. The CDR3 region is CASSLGTGIYGYTF. DNA of the CDR3: TGTGCCAGCAGTCTCGGGACAGGGATCTATGGCTACACCTTC.

This clone was observed a handful of times. The genes are TRBV18 and TRBJ1-3; D is possibly TRBD1 (6 bases). CDR1 and CDR2 (germline): KGHSH, LQKENI. Deletions cut 7 bases from V and 0 bases from J, with 10 bases between. The CDR3 sequence is 14 residues long. The CDR3 nucleotides read TGTGCCAGCTTGGGACAACTCTCTGGAAACACCATATATTTT. It is translated as CASLGQLSGNTIYF.

This sequence joins TRBV28 and TRBJ2-1, with 13 bases identical to TRBD2. Germline CDR1 is MDHEN and CDR2 is SYDVKM. The CDR3 is made up of 15 amino acids. V was clipped by 5 bases and J by 8 bases; unmatched bases: 6. The chain's CDR3 is CASSPLAGGGDEQFF. CDR3 DNA sequence: TGTGCCAGCAGTCCACTAGCGGGAGGGGGCGATGAGCAGTTCTTC.

This chain links TRBV5-1 with TRBJ1-1, with TRBD1 matching over 7 bases. V dropped 3 bases and J dropped 2; count of bases not matched to a gene: 10. This CDR3 contains 16 residues. The germline V gene encodes CDR1 SGHRS and CDR2 YFSETQ. CDR3 DNA: TGCGCCAGCAGCTCCGGGAGGGACAGTTATAACACTGAAGCTTTCTTT. This translates into CASSSGRDSYNTEAFF.

This sequence joins TRBV19 and TRBJ1-6; no clear D. The CDR3 has 13 amino acids. Germline V gene lookup returns CDR1 LNHDA and CDR2 SQIVND (reference sequence). V was clipped by 8 bases and J by 2 bases, with 7 bases between them. The CDR3: CASGSAYNSPLHF. The CDR3 nucleotides read TGTGCCAGTGGCAGTGCCTATAATTCACCCCTCCACTTT. Based on the CDR3 plus reference TRBV19 and TRBJ1-6, the full variable domain is DGGITQSPKYLFRKEGQNVTLSCEQNLNHDAMYWYRQDPGQGLRLIYYSQIVNDFQKGDIAEGYSVSREKKESFPLTVTSAQKNPTAFYLCASGSAYNSPLHFGNGTRLTVT.

The chain combines TRBV5-5 with TRBJ1-4, with 7 nucleotides matching TRBD1. This CDR3 region has 16 residues. Germline CDR1 reads SGHKS; CDR2 reads YYEKEE (reference sequence). J gave up 0 bases and V 0 bases, and 2 bases lay outside the gene matches. The DNA for the CDR3 is TGTGCCAGCAGCTTGGACCAGGGGGCAACTAATGAAAAACTGTTTTTT. Its translation is CASSLDQGATNEKLFF.

The V call is TRBV5-1, the J call TRBJ2-3; D is perhaps TRBD1 (6 bases). V was clipped by 1 base and J by 5 bases, with 11 bases between them. Germline V gene sequence: CDR1 SGHRS, CDR2 YFSETQ. The CDR3 spans 14 residues. In DNA form, the CDR3 reads TGCGCCAGCAGCTTGATCTCAGGGGAAGATACGCAGTATTTT. Protein: CASSLISGEDTQYF.

CDR3 residues: CSASGPKPYEQYF. The CDR3 nucleotides read TGCAGTGCTAGTGGGCCAAAACCTTACGAGCAGTACTTC. The chain is built from TRBV20-1 and TRBJ2-7; D unclear. The CDR3 contains 13 residues. V lost 3 bases to trimming and J lost 4 bases, with 13 bases between them. Germline values: CDR1 DFQATT, CDR2 SNEGSKA (reference sequence).

The V and J genes are TRBV4-1 and TRBJ2-7; 7 bases match TRBD2. Unmatched junction bases numbered 3, after V lost 3 bases and J lost 1 base. This CDR3 region has 14 residues. The germline V gene encodes CDR1 MGHRA and CDR2 YSYEKL. Here the CDR3 DNA reads TGCGCCAGCAGCCAGGTGGGGGGGTCCTACGAGCAGTACTTC. It specifies CASSQVGGSYEQYF.

J is TRBJ1-1 and V is TRBV27; no definite D call. The CDR3 loop spans 13 amino acids. Germline V gene data show CDR1 as MNHEY and CDR2 as SMNVEV (reference sequence). Between the trimmed V and J ends, which lost 0 bases and 0 bases, there was a span of 2 bases. The CDR3 DNA sequence: TGTGCCAGCAGTTTATCCTTGAACACTGAAGCTTTCTTT. This codes for CASSLSLNTEAFF.

This rearrangement joins TRBV29-1 to TRBJ2-5, with 7 nucleotides matching TRBD1. The CDR3 spans 13 residues. With 4 bases clipped from V and 2 bases from J, the junction kept 4 bases outside the gene matches. Germline CDR1 is SQVTM and CDR2 is ANQGSEA. The CDR3 region has the DNA TGCAGCGTTGTGGGGACAGAACAAGAGACCCAGTACTTC. This encodes CSVVGTEQETQYF.

Written as DNA, the CDR3 is TGTGCCAGCAGCTTCGAAGCGGGGGGGCGGGATACGCAGTATTTT. Translating it yields CASSFEAGGRDTQYF. The chain couples TRBV7-2 to TRBJ2-3; 10 bases are shared with TRBD2. CDR1 is SGHTA and CDR2 is FQGNSA in the germline V gene. J gave up 6 bases and V 3 bases, and 6 bases lay outside the gene matches. The CDR3 contains 15 residues.

J is TRBJ1-3 and V is TRBV5-1; unclear D gene. Germline V lookup: CDR1 SGHRS, CDR2 YFSETQ. Deletions cut 5 bases from V and 3 bases from J, with 9 bases between. This CDR3 contains 13 residues. CDR3 bases: TGCGCCAGCAGACCGGGTGGTGGAAACACCATATATTTT. It specifies CASRPGGGNTIYF.

The chain has TRBV9 and TRBJ2-1; 7 bases map to TRBD1. This CDR3 has 17 residues. Germline V gene sequence: CDR1 SGDLS, CDR2 YYNGEE. J gave up 1 base and V 4 bases, and 11 bases lay outside the gene matches. The CDR3 DNA reads TGTGCCAGCAGCCTAGGGACAGCTCCCGGATCCTACAATGAGCAGTTCTTC. It specifies CASSLGTAPGSYNEQFF.